The sequence of this T cell receptor (beta chain) was determined in a study of Ad26.COV2.S vaccination and SARS-CoV-2 variants. The wider study: The Ad26.COV2.S arm of the COV1001 trial was where the donor was placed. Intramuscularly, Ad26.COV2.S was given either once or twice, 56 days apart.

Clones were sequenced by immunoSEQ multiplex PCR, and TCRdb holds only the in-frame ones, with some missing. The data hold about 280,000 clones, with more than 70% observed a single time. This CDR3 has 15 amino acids. The germline V gene has CDR1 SEHNR and CDR2 FQNEAQ (reference sequence). V was trimmed by 1 base and J by 0 bases, leaving 10 bases between them. Whole-study findings and limits: Considerable breadth of spike-specific CD8+ and CD4+ T cell responses has reportedly been documented following vaccination. Compared with placebo recipients, vaccine recipients had higher spike-specific TCR breadth.

Comments on this clone: Its antigen remains unknown.

Indicated treatment: 19 received Ad26.COV2.S at low or high dose, single or two shots; 5 received placebo; per-sample allocation not given. Day 63 after the first vaccine or placebo injection was the time point for sampling. Specimen: peripheral blood, collected in a trial of Ad26.COV2.S vaccine versus placebo. This TCR came from a person between 18 and 65 years old who received the Ad26.COV2.S COVID-19 vaccine or a placebo. The chain is built from TRBV7-9 and TRBJ2-7, with a tentative D call TRBD1 (6 bases). The CDR3 bases are TGTGCCAGCAGCTTAGGGGACACTAGCTCCTACGAGCAGTACTTC. The encoded protein is CASSLGDTSSYEQYF. Using reference TRBV7-9 and TRBJ2-7 for the parts outside the CDR3, the full variable domain is DTGVSQNPRHKITKRGQNVTFRCDPISEHNRLYWYRQTLGQGPEFLTYFQNEAQLEKSRLLSDRFSAERPKGSFSTLEIQRTEQGDSAMYLCASSLGDTSSYEQYFGPGTRLTVT.